The 16 T cell receptor beta chains below come from one sample, sequenced in a study of human T cells and chemical hapten exposure. One entry per CDR3 protein, called by TCRdb with MiXCR from the RACE reads. Of about 82,000 distinct CDR3 sequences listed, 10% to 15% are singletons. The time point: patch test 3, about 24 weeks after DPC sensitization. Treatment of the sample: therapeutic diphenylcyclopropenone sensitization with weekly scalp DPC. The specimen comprised whole blood, sampled in connection with sensitization to the hapten diphenylcyclopropenone (DPC). The receptors here all came from a woman in her fifties or sixties with alopecia areata. Some clones in this sample may be carry-over from other donors' samples.

V is TRBV7-3 and J is TRBJ2-2; TRBD1 agrees at 7 bases. The CDR3 length is 14 residues. V dropped 7 bases and J dropped 5; count of bases not matched to a gene: 7. Germline V gene sequence: CDR1 SGHTA, CDR2 FQGTGA. As DNA, the CDR3 is TGTGCCAGCACCCAGGCGACAGGGACCGGGGAGCTGTTTTTT. This translates into CASTQATGTGELFF.

This clonotype showed up many times. This chain connects TRBV29-1 to TRBJ1-1, with D perhaps matching TRBD1 (5 bases). Germline assignment: CDR1 SQVTM and CDR2 ANQGSEA. The V and J ends lost 4 bases and 4 bases respectively, with 13 bases between them. The CDR3 spans 13 residues. CDR3 sequence reads: CSVVEAQGTEAFF. CDR3 coding DNA: TGCAGCGTTGTCGAGGCTCAGGGCACTGAAGCTTTCTTT.

This clonotype was counted at least ten times. The chain combines TRBV11-3 with TRBJ2-3; D gene uncertain. From germline, CDR1 is SGHNT and CDR2 YENEEA. V gave up 1 base and J gave up 2 bases, with 4 bases separating them. The CDR3 totals 13 residues. CDR3 in DNA: TGTGCCAGCAGCTTAGGACCCACAGATACGCAGTATTTT. Amino acids: CASSLGPTDTQYF.

A few counts support this clonotype. The rearrangement joins TRBV7-9 to TRBJ2-2, with a tentative D call TRBD1 (5 bases). The germline V and J ends were trimmed by 1 base and 3 bases, with 15 bases remaining between them. The germline gives CDR1 SEHNR, CDR2 FQNEAQ (reference sequence). The CDR3 length is 17 residues. CDR3 in amino acids: CASSLGAQGSYTGELFF. The CDR3 bases are TGTGCCAGCAGCTTAGGGGCCCAGGGATCTTACACCGGGGAGCTGTTTTTT.

This clonotype came up many times. The chain has TRBV20-1 and TRBJ1-1, with D possibly being TRBD1 (6 bases). The CDR3 is 14 amino acids. V was clipped by 5 bases and J by 1 base, with 14 bases between them. The V gene's germline CDR1 is DFQATT and CDR2 SNEGSKA (reference sequence). CDR3 residues: CSALAGQSNTEAFF. Written as DNA, the CDR3 is TGCAGTGCTCTAGCCGGACAGTCGAACACTGAAGCTTTCTTT.

The chain carries TRBV20-1 and TRBJ1-2, with D uncertain. V lost 7 bases to trimming and J lost 5 bases, with 17 bases between them. The CDR3 is made up of 13 amino acids. Germline CDR1 and CDR2: DFQATT and SNEGSKA (reference sequence). In nucleotides, the CDR3 is TGCAGTGGGGCCCGTCCCGGACTTTATGGCTACACCTTC. This translates into CSGARPGLYGYTF.

CDR3 in amino acids: CASRTDSGNTIYF. The CDR3, as DNA: TGTGCCAGCAGGACGGACTCTGGAAACACCATATATTTT. This chain links TRBV10-3 with TRBJ1-3; D call uncertain. In germline, CDR1 is ENHRY, CDR2 SYGVKD. The CDR3 runs 13 residues. The ends were cut back, 10 bases at V and 0 bases at J, with 10 bases in the middle.

This clonotype was seen more than once but under ten times. The rearrangement uses TRBV6-1 and TRBJ1-2, with 7 bases identical to TRBD1. There are 15 residues in the CDR3. V lost 8 bases to trimming and J lost 7 bases; unmatched junction nucleotides: 16. Germline V lookup: CDR1 MNHNS, CDR2 SASEGT. The CDR3 nucleotides are TGTGCCAGCCGCGAGAATACCGGGACAGACGGTGGCTACACCTTC. This encodes CASRENTGTDGGYTF.

This clonotype has ten or more counts. V is TRBV3-1 and J is TRBJ1-5, with TRBD1 matching 7 bases. V lost 1 base and J lost 4; bases outside the gene matches: 1. This CDR3 region has 14 residues. Germline assignment: CDR1 LGHDT and CDR2 YNNKEL (reference sequence). CDR3 sequence (DNA): TGTGCCAGCAGCCAAGGACAGGGAAATCAGCCCCAGCATTTT. Amino acids: CASSQGQGNQPQHF.

This clonotype was counted many times. The V and J genes are TRBV18 and TRBJ1-1; TRBD1 matches at 7 bases. Losses at the gene ends were 6 bases for V and 4 bases for J; bases not matched to a gene: 11. Looked up from germline, CDR1 is KGHSH and CDR2 is LQKENI. The CDR3 extends over 15 amino acids. CDR3 sequence (DNA): TGTGCCAGCTCCCCAAAACAGGGGTCGGGCACTGAAGCTTTCTTT. Translation gives CASSPKQGSGTEAFF.

This clonotype was recorded at least ten times. The chain couples TRBV24-1 to TRBJ2-1; no reliable D call. The germline V gene has CDR1 KGHDR and CDR2 SFDVKD. Trimming shortened V by 7 bases and J by 0 bases, and 9 bases separated the two germline ends. This CDR3 is built from 14 residues. CDR3 region: CATSRGGSYNEQFF. CDR3 in DNA: TGTGCCACCAGCCGAGGTGGCTCCTACAATGAGCAGTTCTTC.

The table lists this clonotype with many counts. The V call is TRBV10-3, the J call TRBJ2-1; 13 bases line up with TRBD2. Losses at the gene ends were 8 bases for V and 7 bases for J; bases not matched to a gene: 11. This CDR3 is 16 amino acids long. In germline, CDR1 is ENHRY, CDR2 SYGVKD. The CDR3 region is CAIPKLAGGPWNEQFF. CDR3 nucleotide sequence: TGTGCCATCCCCAAACTAGCGGGAGGGCCGTGGAATGAGCAGTTCTTC.

This clonotype was seen only a few times. The chain is built from TRBV20-1 and TRBJ2-1, with 12 bases matching TRBD1. V lost 1 base and J lost 6; bases outside the gene matches: 4. Germline values: CDR1 DFQATT, CDR2 SNEGSKA (reference sequence). The length of the CDR3 is 15 residues. The CDR3 reads CSARAGTGGLNEQFF. DNA for the CDR3: TGCAGTGCTAGAGCCGGGACAGGGGGCCTCAATGAGCAGTTCTTC.

This clonotype occurred a few times. This sequence joins TRBV19 and TRBJ1-5; 7 bases are a match to TRBD1. CDR1 and CDR2 from the germline V gene are LNHDA and SQIVND (reference sequence). This CDR3 is built from 14 residues. Trimming removed 11 bases from V and 7 bases from J; junction bases left unmatched: 14. The CDR3, as DNA: TGTGCCGCCAGTAGTACGTACAGGGGACAGCCCCAGCATTTT. This gives the protein CAASSTYRGQPQHF.

This clonotype has more than one count but fewer than ten. This chain uses TRBV5-6 with TRBJ2-2; D is ambiguous. V lost 2 bases and J lost 4, with 12 bases in between. The CDR3 runs 15 residues. CDR1 and CDR2 from the germline V gene are SGHDT and YYEEEE. The CDR3 DNA is TGTGCCAGCAGCTTAAGAAGATTTATCACCGGGGAGCTGTTTTTT. Encoded protein: CASSLRRFITGELFF.

Turning to this clonotype: A junction boundary mismatches the germline segment, possibly from a read error. This chain connects TRBV12-3 or TRBV12-4 to TRBJ1-2, with unresolved D. This CDR3 comprises 14 residues. The CDR3 protein is CASSRPGALRGYSF. CDR3 DNA sequence: TGTGCCAGCAGCCGTCCCGGAGCACTGAGAGGCTACTCCTTC.